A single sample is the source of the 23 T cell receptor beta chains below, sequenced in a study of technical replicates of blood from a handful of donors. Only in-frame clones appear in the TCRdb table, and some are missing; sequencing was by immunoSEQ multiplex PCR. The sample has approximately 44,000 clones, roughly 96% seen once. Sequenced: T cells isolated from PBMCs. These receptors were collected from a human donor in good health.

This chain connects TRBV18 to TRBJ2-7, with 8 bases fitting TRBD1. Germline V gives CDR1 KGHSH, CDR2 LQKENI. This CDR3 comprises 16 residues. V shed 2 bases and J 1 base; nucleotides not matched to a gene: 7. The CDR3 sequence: CASSPGPGTGSYEQYF. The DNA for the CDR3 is TGTGCCAGCTCACCAGGCCCCGGGACAGGTTCCTACGAGCAGTACTTC.

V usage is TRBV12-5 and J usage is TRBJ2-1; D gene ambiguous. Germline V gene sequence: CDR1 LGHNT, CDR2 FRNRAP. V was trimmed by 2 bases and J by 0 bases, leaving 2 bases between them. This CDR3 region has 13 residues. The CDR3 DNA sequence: TGTGCTAGTGGTTTGCGCTCCTACAATGAGCAGTTCTTC. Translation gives CASGLRSYNEQFF.

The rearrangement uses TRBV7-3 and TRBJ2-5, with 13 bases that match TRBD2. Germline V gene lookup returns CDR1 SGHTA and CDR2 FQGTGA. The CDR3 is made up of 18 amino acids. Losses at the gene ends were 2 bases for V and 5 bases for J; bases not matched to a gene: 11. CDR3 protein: CASSLWTSGSRGRETQYF. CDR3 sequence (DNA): TGTGCCAGCAGCTTATGGACTAGCGGGAGTCGGGGGAGGGAGACCCAGTACTTC.

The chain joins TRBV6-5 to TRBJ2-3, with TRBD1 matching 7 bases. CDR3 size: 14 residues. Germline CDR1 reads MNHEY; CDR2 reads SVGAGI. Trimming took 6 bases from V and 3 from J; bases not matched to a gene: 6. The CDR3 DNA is TGTGCCAGCAGAGATTACAGGGGTACAGATACGCAGTATTTT. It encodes CASRDYRGTDTQYF.

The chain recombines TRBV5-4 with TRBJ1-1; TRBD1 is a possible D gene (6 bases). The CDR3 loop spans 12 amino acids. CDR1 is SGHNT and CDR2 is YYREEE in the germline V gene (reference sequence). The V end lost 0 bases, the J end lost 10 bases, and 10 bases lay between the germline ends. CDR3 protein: CASSLGLGGAFF. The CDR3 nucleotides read TGTGCCAGCAGCTTGGGGTTAGGGGGAGCTTTCTTT.

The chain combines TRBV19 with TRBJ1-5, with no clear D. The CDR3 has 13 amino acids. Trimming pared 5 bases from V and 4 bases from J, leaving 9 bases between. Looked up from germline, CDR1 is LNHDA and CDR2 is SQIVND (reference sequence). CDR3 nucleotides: TGTGCCAGTAGTCTCCCGGGTAATCAGCCCCAGCATTTT. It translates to CASSLPGNQPQHF. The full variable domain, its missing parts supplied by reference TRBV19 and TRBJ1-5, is DGGITQSPKYLFRKEGQNVTLSCEQNLNHDAMYWYRQDPGQGLRLIYYSQIVNDFQKGDIAEGYSVSREKKESFPLTVTSAQKNPTAFYLCASSLPGNQPQHFGDGTRLSIL.

CDR3 amino acids: CASSPSAGSYEQYF. Written as DNA, the CDR3 is TGTGCCAGCAGCCCGAGCGCCGGGAGTTACGAGCAGTACTTC. V gene TRBV11-3 combines with J gene TRBJ2-7; D is perhaps TRBD2 (6 bases). With 5 bases removed from V and 4 bases from J, the gap between germline ends came to 15 bases. From germline, CDR1 is SGHNT and CDR2 YENEEA. The CDR3 runs 14 residues.

CDR3 in amino acids: CASSLDGTGAWYGYTF. The CDR3 coding sequence is TGTGCCAGCAGCCTCGATGGGACAGGGGCATGGTATGGCTACACCTTC. The chain employs TRBV13 and TRBJ1-2, with TRBD1 matching over 10 bases. This CDR3 comprises 16 residues. Per germline, CDR1 PRHDT and CDR2 FYEKMQ (reference sequence). V lost 5 bases and J lost 5; bases outside the gene matches: 11. The full variable domain, rest sourced from reference TRBV13 and TRBJ1-2, is AAGVIQSPRHLIKEKRETATLKCYPIPRHDTVYWYQQGPGQDPQFLISFYEKMQSDKGSIPDRFSAQQFSDYHSELNMSSLELGDSALYFCASSLDGTGAWYGYTFGSGTRLTVV.

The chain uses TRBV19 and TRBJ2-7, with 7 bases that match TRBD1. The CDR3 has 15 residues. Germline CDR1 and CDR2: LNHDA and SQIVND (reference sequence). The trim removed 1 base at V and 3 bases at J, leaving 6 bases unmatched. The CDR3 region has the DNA TGTGCCAGTAGTATAGGTGGGGACAGAGACTACGAGCAGTACTTC. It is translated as CASSIGGDRDYEQYF. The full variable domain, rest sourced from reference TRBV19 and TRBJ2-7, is DGGITQSPKYLFRKEGQNVTLSCEQNLNHDAMYWYRQDPGQGLRLIYYSQIVNDFQKGDIAEGYSVSREKKESFPLTVTSAQKNPTAFYLCASSIGGDRDYEQYFGPGTRLTVT.

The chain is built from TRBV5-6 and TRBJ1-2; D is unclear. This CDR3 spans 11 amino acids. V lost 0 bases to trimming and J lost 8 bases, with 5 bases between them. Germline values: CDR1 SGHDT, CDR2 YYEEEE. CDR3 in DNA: TGTGCCAGCAGCTTGGGAGGAGGCTACACCTTC. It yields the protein CASSLGGGYTF.

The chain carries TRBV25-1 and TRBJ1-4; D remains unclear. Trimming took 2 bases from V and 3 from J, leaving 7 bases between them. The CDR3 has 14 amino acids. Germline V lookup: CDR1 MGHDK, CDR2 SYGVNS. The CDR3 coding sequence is TGTGCCAGCAGTGAACTAGACCCTAATGAAAAACTGTTTTTT. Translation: CASSELDPNEKLFF.

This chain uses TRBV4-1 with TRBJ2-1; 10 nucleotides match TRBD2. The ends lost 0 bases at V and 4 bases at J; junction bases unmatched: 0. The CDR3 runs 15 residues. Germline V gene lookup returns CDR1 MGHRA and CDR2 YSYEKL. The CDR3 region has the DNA TGCGCCAGCAGCCAAGATAGCGGGGGGTACAATGAGCAGTTCTTC. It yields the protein CASSQDSGGYNEQFF.

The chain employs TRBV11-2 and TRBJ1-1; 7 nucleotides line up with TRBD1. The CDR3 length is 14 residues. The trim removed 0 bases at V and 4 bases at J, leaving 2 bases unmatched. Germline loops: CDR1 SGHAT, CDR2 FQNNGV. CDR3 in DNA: TGTGCCAGCAGCTTAGATAGGGGGCCCACTGAAGCTTTCTTT. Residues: CASSLDRGPTEAFF. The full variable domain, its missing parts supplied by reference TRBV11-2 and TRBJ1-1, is EAGVAQSPRYKIIEKRQSVAFWCNPISGHATLYWYQQILGQGPKLLIQFQNNGVVDDSQLPKDRFSAERLKGVDSTLKIQPAKLEDSAVYLCASSLDRGPTEAFFGQGTRLTVV.

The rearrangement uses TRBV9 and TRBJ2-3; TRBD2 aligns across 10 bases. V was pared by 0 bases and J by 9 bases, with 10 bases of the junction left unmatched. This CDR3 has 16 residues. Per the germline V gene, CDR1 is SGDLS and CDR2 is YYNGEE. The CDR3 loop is CASSVGHSLAGVTQYF. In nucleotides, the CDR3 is TGTGCCAGCAGCGTAGGCCATAGTCTAGCGGGAGTCACGCAGTATTTT.

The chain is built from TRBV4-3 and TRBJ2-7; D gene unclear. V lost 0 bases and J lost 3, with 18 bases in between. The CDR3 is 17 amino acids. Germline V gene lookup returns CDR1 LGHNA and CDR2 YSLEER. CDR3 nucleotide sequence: TGCGCCAGCAGCCAAGAAGACGGAGCCCGAGGCATCTACGAGCAGTACTTC. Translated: CASSQEDGARGIYEQYF.

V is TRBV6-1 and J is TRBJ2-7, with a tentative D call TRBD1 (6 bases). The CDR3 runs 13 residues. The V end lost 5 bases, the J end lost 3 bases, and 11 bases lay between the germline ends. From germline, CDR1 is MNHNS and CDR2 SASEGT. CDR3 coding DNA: TGTGCCAGCAGTTTAGGACAGAGCTACGAGCAGTACTTC. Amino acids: CASSLGQSYEQYF.

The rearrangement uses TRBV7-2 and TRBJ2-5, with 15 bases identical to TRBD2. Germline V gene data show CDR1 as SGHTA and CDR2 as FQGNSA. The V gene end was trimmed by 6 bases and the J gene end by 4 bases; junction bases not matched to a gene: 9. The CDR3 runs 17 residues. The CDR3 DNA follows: TGTGCCAGCAGTTACTCGGGACTAGCGGGAGGAGGAGAGACCCAGTACTTC. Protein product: CASSYSGLAGGGETQYF.

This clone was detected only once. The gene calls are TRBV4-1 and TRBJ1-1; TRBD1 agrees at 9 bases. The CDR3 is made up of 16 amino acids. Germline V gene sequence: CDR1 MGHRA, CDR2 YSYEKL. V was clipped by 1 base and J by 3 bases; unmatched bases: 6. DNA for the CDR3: TGCGCCAGCAGCCAAGTGGCTCGACAGGGGGACACTGAAGCTTTCTTT. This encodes CASSQVARQGDTEAFF.

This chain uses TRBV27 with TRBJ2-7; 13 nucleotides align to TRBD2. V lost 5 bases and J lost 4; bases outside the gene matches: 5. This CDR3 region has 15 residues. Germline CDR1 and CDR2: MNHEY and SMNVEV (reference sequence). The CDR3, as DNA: TGTGCCAGCAGTCCACTAGCGGGAGGGACGTACGAGCAGTACTTC. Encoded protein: CASSPLAGGTYEQYF.

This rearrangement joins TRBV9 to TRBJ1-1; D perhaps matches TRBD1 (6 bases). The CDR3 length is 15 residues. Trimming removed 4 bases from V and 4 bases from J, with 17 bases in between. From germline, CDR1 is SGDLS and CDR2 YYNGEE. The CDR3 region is CASSPRGAGSTEAFF. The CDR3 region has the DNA TGTGCCAGCAGCCCCCGGGGGGCAGGGAGCACTGAAGCTTTCTTT.

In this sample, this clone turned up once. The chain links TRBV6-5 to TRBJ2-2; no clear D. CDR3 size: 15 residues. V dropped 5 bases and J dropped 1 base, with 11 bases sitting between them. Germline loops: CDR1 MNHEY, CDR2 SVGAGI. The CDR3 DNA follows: TGTGCCAGCAGTCCAAACTCTGGGAACACCGGGGAGCTGTTTTTT. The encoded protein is CASSPNSGNTGELFF.

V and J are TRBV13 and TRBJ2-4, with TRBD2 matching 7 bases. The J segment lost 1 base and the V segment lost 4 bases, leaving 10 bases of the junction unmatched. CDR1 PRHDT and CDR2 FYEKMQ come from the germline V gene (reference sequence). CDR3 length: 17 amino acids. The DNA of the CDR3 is TGTGCCAGCAGCTCCGCTAGCGGAGGTAGGGCCAAAAACATTCAGTACTTC. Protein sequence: CASSSASGGRAKNIQYF.

The CDR3 sequence: CASSEVRGFTDTQYF. For the CDR3, the DNA is TGTGCCAGCAGTGAAGTGCGGGGTTTCACAGATACGCAGTATTTT. V and J are TRBV6-1 and TRBJ2-3; perhaps TRBD2 as D (6 bases). V dropped 1 base and J dropped 2 bases, with 10 bases sitting between them. In germline, CDR1 is MNHNS, CDR2 SASEGT. The CDR3 contains 15 residues.